This T cell receptor (beta chain) was identified during a study of cytotoxic CD8 clonotypes in ibrutinib-treated CLL. At the level of the study: Per sample, productive templates averaged around 250,000 and productive rearrangements averaged approximately 100,000. Study conclusions and caveats: Clonality was higher at baseline than in age-matched healthy donors and tracked circulating CD8+ T-cell counts.

Comment on this clone: Its target is unknown.

Target depth was 1 in 200,000 to 1 in 1 million T cells, about 10x per clonotype. Sequenced by immunoSEQ multiplex PCR; TCRdb stores in-frame clones only, minus some. The repertoire holds under 150,000 clones, about 91% seen once, with approximately 10% in the top ten. Sequencing used PBMCs, obtained after 12 months of ibrutinib treatment. The clonotype originates from a human donor with chronic lymphocytic leukemia.

DNA for the CDR3: TGTGCCAGCAGCGCCCTAGTACAGGGAGGGGACATTCAGTACTTC. Translated: CASSALVQGGDIQYF. This chain joins TRBV7-2 and TRBJ2-4, with D possibly TRBD2 on 7 matching bases. Germline CDR1 and CDR2: SGHTA and FQGNSA. V lost 5 bases, J lost 8 bases, and 19 bases lay in between. This CDR3 contains 15 residues.